Below, 26 T cell receptor beta chains from the same sample are listed, as sequenced in a study of T cell responses to AZD1222 COVID-19 vaccine. Profiled with immunoSEQ multiplex PCR; TCRdb holds only in-frame clones, not every one. The sample has about 110,000 clones, 88% seen once. Sequenced material: peripheral blood, taken 28 days after the second AZD1222 dose. All receptors derive from an adult who received the AZD1222 COVID-19 vaccine.

The J gene is TRBJ2-3, the V gene TRBV3-1 (or the pseudogene TRBV3-2); D is perhaps TRBD2 (6 bases). The V end lost 5 bases, the J end lost 6 bases, and 15 bases lay between the germline ends. The germline CDR1 and CDR2 sequences are LGHDT and YNNKEL (reference sequence). The CDR3 length is 14 residues. In DNA form, the CDR3 reads TGTGCCAGCAGCAATAGCGGAAGTGCGGATACGCAGTATTTT. It specifies CASSNSGSADTQYF.

The chain recombines TRBV28 with TRBJ1-2, with a possible D match to TRBD1 (6 bases). The length of the CDR3 is 15 residues. V was trimmed by 6 bases and J by 0 bases, leaving 14 bases between them. Germline loops: CDR1 MDHEN, CDR2 SYDVKM. The CDR3: CASSSGQSPNYGYTF. The CDR3 nucleotides are TGTGCCAGCAGCTCCGGACAGAGCCCTAACTATGGCTACACCTTC.

This sequence joins TRBV4-2 and TRBJ1-1, with D possibly TRBD1 on 6 matching bases. Germline CDR1 and CDR2: LGHNA and YNFKEQ. This CDR3 has 13 amino acids. Trimming left V 0 bases short and J 10 bases short, with 12 bases between. The CDR3, as DNA: TGTGCCAGCAGCCAAGATAGGGGGGGTCGAGCTTTCTTT. This codes for CASSQDRGGRAFF.

The DNA of the CDR3 is TGTGCCAGTAGTCGGGGGACAGTGTATGGCTACACCTTC. Its translation is CASSRGTVYGYTF. The V gene is TRBV19, the J gene TRBJ1-2, with TRBD1 identical over 7 bases. Germline V lookup: CDR1 LNHDA, CDR2 SQIVND (reference sequence). The length of the CDR3 is 13 residues. With V trimmed by 5 bases and J by 5 bases, 5 bases remained unmatched.

In this sample, this clone turned up once. The chain combines TRBV2 with TRBJ2-1; D is possibly TRBD1 or TRBD2 (6 bases each). The CDR3 totals 13 residues. CDR1 SNHLY and CDR2 FYNNEI come from the germline V gene. The germline V and J ends were trimmed by 9 bases and 4 bases, with 13 bases remaining between them. CDR3 in amino acids: CARRQAGYNEQFF. CDR3 DNA: TGTGCCAGGAGACAGGCGGGGTACAATGAGCAGTTCTTC.

Comment on this clone: Its ends do not fully match the called genes, so a read error is possible. CDR3 coding DNA: TGTGCCAGTAGTATGCAACAGGGGAGCCTAGGCGCCTTC. Translation gives CASSMQQGSLGAF. The V gene is TRBV19, the J gene TRBJ1-2; TRBD1 matches 7 bases. The CDR3 sequence is 13 residues long. Germline loops: CDR1 LNHDA, CDR2 SQIVND (reference sequence). Complete variable domain (other parts from reference TRBV19 and TRBJ1-2): DGGITQSPKYLFRKEGQNVTLSCEQNLNHDAMYWYRQDPGQGLRLIYYSQIVNDFQKGDIAEGYSVSREKKESFPLTVTSAQKNPTAFYLCASSMQQGSLGAFGSGTRLTVV.

The V call is TRBV6-5, the J call TRBJ1-2; unclear D gene. Trimming left V 6 bases short and J 0 bases short, with 8 bases between. This CDR3 is built from 13 residues. In germline, CDR1 is MNHEY, CDR2 SVGAGI. The CDR3 protein is CASRRSTNYGYTF. The DNA for the CDR3 is TGTGCCAGCAGACGGAGTACTAACTATGGCTACACCTTC.

The rearrangement joins TRBV12-3 or TRBV12-4 to TRBJ1-5, with D uncertain. The CDR3 has 13 amino acids. Trimming took 3 bases from V and 4 from J, leaving 7 bases between them. CDR3 protein: CASSFLLNQPQHF. The CDR3 nucleotides are TGTGCCAGCAGTTTTTTGTTGAATCAGCCCCAGCATTTT.

This clone occurred many times. The chain carries TRBV4-1 and TRBJ1-5; D possibly corresponds to TRBD1 (6 bases). V shed 0 bases and J shed 5 bases, with 14 bases lying between them. The germline V gene encodes CDR1 MGHRA and CDR2 YSYEKL. The CDR3 runs to 16 residues. The CDR3 bases are TGCGCCAGCAGCCAAGATTTTACACAGGGCTATCAGCCCCAGCATTTT. Translated, it gives CASSQDFTQGYQPQHF.

This clone came up a few times. J is TRBJ1-5 and V is TRBV5-1, with TRBD1 matching over 12 bases. The germline CDR1 and CDR2 sequences are SGHRS and YFSETQ. The V and J ends lost 1 base and 5 bases, in that order; junction bases with no gene match: 13. CDR3 size: 19 residues. In DNA form, the CDR3 reads TGCGCCAGCAGCTTGCCCGGGACAGGGGGCCGAGTCCAGGATCAGCCCCAGCATTTT. Translation gives CASSLPGTGGRVQDQPQHF.

The rearrangement uses TRBV10-3 and TRBJ2-1; TRBD2 aligns across 8 bases. This CDR3 is built from 16 residues. Trimming took 3 bases from V and 1 from J; bases not matched to a gene: 5. Germline V gene lookup returns CDR1 ENHRY and CDR2 SYGVKD. The DNA for the CDR3 is TGTGCCATCAGTGACGGTTCTAGCGGGTCCTACAATGAGCAGTTCTTC. Translated: CAISDGSSGSYNEQFF.

The V and J genes are TRBV28 and TRBJ1-1; no firm D call. Deletions cut 3 bases from V and 1 base from J, with 12 bases between. This CDR3 contains 15 residues. CDR1 and CDR2 from the germline V gene are MDHEN and SYDVKM. The CDR3 loop reads CASSLTGVRNTEAFF. CDR3 sequence (DNA): TGTGCCAGCAGTTTGACGGGCGTTCGGAACACTGAAGCTTTCTTT.

This chain joins TRBV10-3 and TRBJ1-1; 7 nucleotides align to TRBD1. Per the germline V gene, CDR1 is ENHRY and CDR2 is SYGVKD. CDR3 length: 11 residues. The ends lost 6 bases at V and 9 bases at J; junction bases unmatched: 4. DNA for the CDR3: TGTGCCATCAGGACAGGGAATAAAGCTTTCTTT. Translating gives CAIRTGNKAFF.

This sequence joins TRBV25-1 and TRBJ1-4, with D possibly being TRBD1 (5 bases). The V gene's germline CDR1 is MGHDK and CDR2 SYGVNS. Trimming removed 5 bases at V and 8 bases at J, with 15 bases between. This CDR3 has 14 residues. The CDR3 spells CASSPRGGAEKLFF. DNA of the CDR3: TGTGCCAGCAGTCCGAGGGGAGGGGCGGAAAAACTGTTTTTT.

This chain uses TRBV25-1 with TRBJ1-2; D may be TRBD1 (6 bases). Germline CDR1 is MGHDK and CDR2 is SYGVNS. Trimming cost V 1 base and J 4 bases, with 19 bases left between them. CDR3 length: 17 residues. CDR3 DNA sequence: TGTGCCAGCAGTGAATCGGGCATGGGCAGGGGTCGCTATGGCTACACCTTC. This sequence encodes CASSESGMGRGRYGYTF.

The CDR3 here is CASSIGDLFVEGPKDQPQHF. CDR3 coding DNA: TGTGCCAGTAGTATAGGTGATTTGTTTGTGGAGGGTCCAAAGGATCAGCCCCAGCATTTT. The J gene is TRBJ1-5, the V gene TRBV19; D not resolved. This CDR3 is 20 amino acids long. The germline V and J ends were trimmed by 1 base and 5 bases, with 27 bases remaining between them. The germline CDR1 and CDR2 sequences are LNHDA and SQIVND (reference sequence).

The chain uses TRBV20-1 and TRBJ2-3; D possibly matches TRBD1 or TRBD2 (5 bases each). CDR1 and CDR2 (germline): DFQATT, SNEGSKA (reference sequence). The CDR3 contains 11 residues. In DNA form, the CDR3 reads TGCAGGGCAACGGGGCCAGATACGCAGTATTTT. Protein sequence: CRATGPDTQYF.

The chain combines TRBV19 with TRBJ1-3, with D perhaps TRBD1 (5 bases). V was pared by 6 bases and J by 0 bases, with 12 bases between. Per germline, CDR1 LNHDA and CDR2 SQIVND (reference sequence). There are 15 residues in the CDR3. The CDR3 DNA is TGTGCCAGTAGCACACAGGTTAACTCTGGAAACACCATATATTTT. This encodes CASSTQVNSGNTIYF.

V and J are TRBV5-6 and TRBJ1-1, with D unresolved. Trimming pared 2 bases from V and 3 bases from J, leaving 5 bases between. The CDR3 totals 12 residues. Per germline, CDR1 SGHDT and CDR2 YYEEEE. CDR3 amino acids: CASSLRDTEAFF. CDR3 coding DNA: TGTGCCAGCAGCTTACGAGACACTGAAGCTTTCTTT.

The chain links TRBV5-8 to TRBJ1-5, with 8 bases that match TRBD1. With V trimmed by 4 bases and J by 0 bases, 9 bases remained unmatched. Germline V gives CDR1 SGHTS, CDR2 YDEGEE. This CDR3 spans 17 amino acids. CDR3 in amino acids: CASSNGQGGFSNQPQHF. The CDR3 nucleotides are TGTGCCAGCAGCAACGGACAGGGAGGATTTAGCAATCAGCCCCAGCATTTT.

The rearrangement joins TRBV29-1 to TRBJ2-5, with 13 bases fitting TRBD2. V lost 7 bases to trimming and J lost 4 bases; unmatched junction nucleotides: 6. CDR1 is SQVTM, CDR2 ANQGSEA, per germline. The CDR3 is made up of 14 amino acids. Here the CDR3 reads CSAQGLAGTETQYF. The DNA for the CDR3 is TGCAGCGCCCAGGGACTAGCGGGGACAGAGACCCAGTACTTC.

The CDR3, as DNA: TGCAGTGCTAGGGGGGCGGGGCTGCTGTTCTTC. It codes for CSARGAGLLFF. The J gene is TRBJ2-1, the V gene TRBV20-1; perhaps D is TRBD1 or TRBD2 (6 bases each). In germline, CDR1 is DFQATT, CDR2 SNEGSKA (reference sequence). The CDR3 has 11 residues. V gave up 3 bases and J gave up 15 bases, with 15 bases separating them.

The V and J genes are TRBV27 and TRBJ1-6; 8 bases are shared with TRBD1. Germline CDR1 and CDR2: MNHEY and SMNVEV (reference sequence). CDR3 length: 16 amino acids. V shed 2 bases, J shed 7 bases, and the junction held 7 bases outside the gene matches. The CDR3 here is CASSLQQGVGNSPLHF. The CDR3 nucleotides read TGTGCCAGCAGTTTACAACAGGGGGTGGGCAATTCACCCCTCCACTTT.

This sequence joins TRBV3-1 (or the pseudogene TRBV3-2) and TRBJ1-2, with no clear D. The CDR3 consists of 14 residues. CDR1 and CDR2 from the germline V gene are LGHDT and YNNKEL (reference sequence). V was clipped by 1 base and J by 5 bases, with 11 bases between them. CDR3 DNA: TGTGCCAGCAGCCAAGCCCTCGGGGATTATGGCTACACCTTC. This encodes CASSQALGDYGYTF.

This chain links TRBV6-2 or TRBV6-3 with TRBJ2-3; no firm D call. The CDR3 has 13 residues. V was cut by 4 bases and J by 2 bases, with 7 bases left in between. From germline, CDR1 is MNHEY and CDR2 SVGEGT. The CDR3 reads CASSSSATDTQYF. DNA for the CDR3: TGTGCCAGCAGTTCCTCAGCCACAGATACGCAGTATTTT.

The chain recombines TRBV19 with TRBJ1-3; no reliable D call. CDR3 size: 14 residues. The germline V gene encodes CDR1 LNHDA and CDR2 SQIVND (reference sequence). V was shortened by 4 bases and J by 4 bases, with 11 bases between the two germline ends. The CDR3: CASSSGGHGNTIYF. For the CDR3, the DNA is TGTGCCAGTAGTAGTGGCGGCCACGGAAACACCATATATTTT.